One sample yielded the 9 T cell receptor beta chains listed below, sequenced in a study of molecular identifiers for immune sequencing clone quantification. TCRdb redid the calling of the PCR reads with MiXCR, one entry per CDR3 protein. Of about 640,000 distinct CDR3 sequences listed, 15% to 20% are singletons. The sequencing input was naive CD8+ T cells from blood, with Jurkat cell RNA spiked in. As to subset: FACS-sorted CD8+CD4-CCR7+CD45RA+ naive T cells. These receptors originate from a human donor in good health. Some libraries in this study had Jurkat cell RNA spiked in.

This clonotype was detected ten times or more. The chain employs TRBV29-1 and TRBJ2-7; possible D gene TRBD1, 6 bases. This CDR3 is built from 12 residues. V was cut by 5 bases and J by 0 bases, with 8 bases left in between. Germline V CDR1 and CDR2: SQVTM, ANQGSEA. The DNA for the CDR3 is TGCAGCGTTTTGGACAGCTCCTACGAGCAGTACTTC. It is translated as CSVLDSSYEQYF.

J is TRBJ2-7 and V is TRBV7-8; D remains unclear. The CDR3 contains 14 residues. Germline assignment: CDR1 SGHVS and CDR2 FQNEAQ. V dropped 7 bases and J dropped 2 bases, with 15 bases sitting between them. CDR3 loop: CASTPAGFTYEQYF. In nucleotides, the CDR3 is TGTGCCAGCACCCCCGCCGGGTTCACCTACGAGCAGTACTTC.

The CDR3: CASSYSTHSNYGYTF. In DNA, the CDR3 is TGTGCCAGCAGTTACTCGACACATTCTAACTATGGCTACACCTTC. The rearrangement links TRBV6-2 or TRBV6-3 to TRBJ1-2; no reliable D call. The CDR3 sequence is 15 residues long. Trimming pared 0 bases from V and 0 bases from J, leaving 8 bases between. Germline V CDR1 and CDR2: MNHEY, SVGEGT.

This clonotype turned up a few times. This rearrangement joins TRBV6-2 or TRBV6-3 to TRBJ1-2; TRBD1 is a possible D gene (5 bases). Per germline, CDR1 MNHEY and CDR2 SVGEGT. The ends were cut back, 7 bases at V and 1 base at J, with 7 bases in the middle. The CDR3 is 12 amino acids. The CDR3 nucleotides are TGTGCCAGCATGGGGGATAACTATGGCTACACCTTC. Its translation is CASMGDNYGYTF.

This chain uses TRBV6-2 or TRBV6-3 with TRBJ1-6, with D perhaps TRBD1 (6 bases). Germline V CDR1 and CDR2: MNHEY, SVGEGT. V was pared by 5 bases and J by 8 bases, with 19 bases between. This CDR3 spans 16 amino acids. In DNA, the CDR3 is TGTGCCAGCAGTCCGAGAGGGGACACCGTCTATTCACCCCTCCACTTT. Its protein is CASSPRGDTVYSPLHF.

As to this clonotype: This may come from a read error, since a much larger clone is one base off. The genes are TRBV7-9 and TRBJ2-2, with a possible D match to TRBD2 (5 bases). Per the germline V gene, CDR1 is SEHNR and CDR2 is FQNEAQ (reference sequence). The CDR3 has 16 amino acids. The CDR3 region is CASRVFLEKETGEPFF. CDR3 DNA: TGTGCCAGCAGGGTCTTTCTGGAGAAAGAGACCGGGGAGCCGTTTTTT.

This clonotype was counted only a few times. Sequence at one end of the junction differs from germline and may be a read error. The CDR3 DNA is TGCGGCGTCAACGACAGGGCAGGTTACGAGCAGTACTTC. Its protein is CGVNDRAGYEQYF. The chain joins TRBV29-1 to TRBJ2-7, with 7 bases fitting TRBD1. CDR1 and CDR2 (germline): SQVTM, ANQGSEA. The CDR3 runs 13 residues.

About this clonotype itself: This may be a read error, as it is one base from a much larger clone. The J gene is TRBJ2-3, the V gene TRBV15, with D possibly matching TRBD1 (5 bases). V was pared by 3 bases and J by 2 bases, with 12 bases between. Germline V gene data show CDR1 as LNHNV and CDR2 as YYDKDF (reference sequence). CDR3 length: 15 residues. The CDR3 protein is CATSRAGRITDTQYF. The CDR3 DNA reads TGTGCCACCAGCAGGGCAGGGCGAATCACAGATACGCAGTATTTT.

Concerning this clonotype itself: This may be a read error, as it is one base from a much larger clone. The chain employs TRBV20-1 and TRBJ2-2; 8 nucleotides match TRBD1. Germline V gene lookup returns CDR1 DFQATT and CDR2 SNEGSKA (reference sequence). The CDR3 runs 16 residues. The CDR3 DNA sequence: TGCGGTGCTAGAGATTTTGACAGGGGCATAACCGGGGAGCTGTTTTTT. It specifies CGARDFDRGITGELFF.